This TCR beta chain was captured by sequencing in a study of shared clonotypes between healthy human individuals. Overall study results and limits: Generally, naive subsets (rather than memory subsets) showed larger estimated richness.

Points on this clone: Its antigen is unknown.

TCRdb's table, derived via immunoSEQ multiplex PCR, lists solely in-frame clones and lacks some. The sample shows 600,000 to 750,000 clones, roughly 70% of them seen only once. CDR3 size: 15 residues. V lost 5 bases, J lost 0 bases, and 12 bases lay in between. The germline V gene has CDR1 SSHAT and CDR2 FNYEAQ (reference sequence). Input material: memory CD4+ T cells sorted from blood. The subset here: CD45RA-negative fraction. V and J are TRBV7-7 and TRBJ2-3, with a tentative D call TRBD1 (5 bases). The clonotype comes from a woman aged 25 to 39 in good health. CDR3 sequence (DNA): TGTGCCAGCAGCCCAAATCACAGGAGCACAGATACGCAGTATTTT. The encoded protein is CASSPNHRSTDTQYF.